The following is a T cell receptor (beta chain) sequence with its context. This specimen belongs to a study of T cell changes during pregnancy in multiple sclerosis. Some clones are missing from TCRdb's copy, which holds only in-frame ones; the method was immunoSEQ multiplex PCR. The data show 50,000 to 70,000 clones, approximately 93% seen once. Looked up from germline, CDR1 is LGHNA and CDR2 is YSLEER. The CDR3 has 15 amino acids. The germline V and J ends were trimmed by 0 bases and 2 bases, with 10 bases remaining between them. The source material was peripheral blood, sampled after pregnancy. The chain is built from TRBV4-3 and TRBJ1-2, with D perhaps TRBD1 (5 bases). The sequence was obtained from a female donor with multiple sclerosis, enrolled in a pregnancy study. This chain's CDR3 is CASSQDRVDNYGYTF. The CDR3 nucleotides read TGCGCCAGCAGCCAAGACAGGGTTGACAACTATGGCTACACCTTC.